This TCR beta chain was identified during a study of graft-versus-host responses after intestinal transplantation. Sequencing used immunoSEQ multiplex PCR; TCRdb keeps in-frame clones, though not all of them. Among 70,000 or so clones listed, roughly 84% were seen once. In the case of this clone: The target antigen is unknown.

The V gene end was trimmed by 4 bases and the J gene end by 2 bases; junction bases not matched to a gene: 13. There are 19 residues in the CDR3. Germline CDR1 reads SGHTA; CDR2 reads FQGNSA. Sequencing used unstimulated CD4+ T cells sorted from spleen or lymph node cells, obtained before transplant. This chain joins TRBV7-2 and TRBJ2-3, with 12 bases that match TRBD2. The clonotype was recovered from a human donor who was the organ donor for an intestinal transplant. The CDR3 DNA reads as TGTGCCAGCAGCTCCCGGAAGAAGACTAGCGGGGGCCACACAGATACGCAGTATTTT. Translated: CASSSRKKTSGGHTDTQYF.